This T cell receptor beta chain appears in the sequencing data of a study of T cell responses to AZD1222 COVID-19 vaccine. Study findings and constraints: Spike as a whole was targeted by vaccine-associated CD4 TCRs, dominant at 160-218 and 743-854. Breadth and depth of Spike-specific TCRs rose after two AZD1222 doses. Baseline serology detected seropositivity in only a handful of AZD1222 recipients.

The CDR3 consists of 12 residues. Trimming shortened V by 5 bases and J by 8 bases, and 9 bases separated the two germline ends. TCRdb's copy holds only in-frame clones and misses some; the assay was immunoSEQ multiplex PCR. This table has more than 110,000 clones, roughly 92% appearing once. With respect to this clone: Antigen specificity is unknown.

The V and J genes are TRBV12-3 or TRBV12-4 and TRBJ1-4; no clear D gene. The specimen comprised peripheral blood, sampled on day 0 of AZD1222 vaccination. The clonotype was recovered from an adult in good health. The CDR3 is CASSPDLEKLFF. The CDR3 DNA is TGTGCCAGCAGTCCCGACCTCGAAAAACTGTTTTTT.